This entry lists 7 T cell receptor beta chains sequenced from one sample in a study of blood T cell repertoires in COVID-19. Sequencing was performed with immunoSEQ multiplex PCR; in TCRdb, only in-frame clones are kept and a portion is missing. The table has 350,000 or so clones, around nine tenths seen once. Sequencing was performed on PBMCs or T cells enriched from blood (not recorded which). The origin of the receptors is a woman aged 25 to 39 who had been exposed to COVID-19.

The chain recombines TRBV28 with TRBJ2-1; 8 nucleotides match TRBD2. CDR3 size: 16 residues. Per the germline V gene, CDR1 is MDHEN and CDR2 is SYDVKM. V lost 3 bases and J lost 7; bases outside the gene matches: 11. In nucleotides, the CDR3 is TGTGCCAGCAGTTTGGCGGGAGGAAGTACTGGGAATGAGCAGTTCTTC. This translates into CASSLAGGSTGNEQFF.

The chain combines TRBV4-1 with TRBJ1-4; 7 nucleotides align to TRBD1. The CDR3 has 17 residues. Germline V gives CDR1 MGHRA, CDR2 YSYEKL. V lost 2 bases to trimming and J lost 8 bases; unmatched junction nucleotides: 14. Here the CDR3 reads CASSQTWDSYTSEKLFF. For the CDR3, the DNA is TGCGCCAGCAGCCAAACCTGGGACAGCTATACTTCGGAAAAACTGTTTTTT.

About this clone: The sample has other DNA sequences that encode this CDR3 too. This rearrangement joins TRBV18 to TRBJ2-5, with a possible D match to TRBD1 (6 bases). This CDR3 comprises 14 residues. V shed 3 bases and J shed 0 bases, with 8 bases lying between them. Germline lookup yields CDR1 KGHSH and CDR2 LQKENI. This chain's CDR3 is CASSPRTDQETQYF. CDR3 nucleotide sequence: TGTGCCAGCTCACCCAGGACAGACCAAGAGACCCAGTACTTC.

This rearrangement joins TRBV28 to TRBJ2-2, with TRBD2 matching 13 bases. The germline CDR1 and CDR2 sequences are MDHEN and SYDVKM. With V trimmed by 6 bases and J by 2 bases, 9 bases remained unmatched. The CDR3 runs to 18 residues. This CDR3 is CASRTLRLAGGNTGELFF. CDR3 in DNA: TGTGCCAGCAGGACGCTAAGACTAGCGGGAGGTAACACCGGGGAGCTGTTTTTT.

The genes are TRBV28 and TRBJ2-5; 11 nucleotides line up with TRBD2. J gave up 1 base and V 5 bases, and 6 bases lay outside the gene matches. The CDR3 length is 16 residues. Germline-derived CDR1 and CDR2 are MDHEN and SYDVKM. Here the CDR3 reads CASSPTLAGGQETQYF. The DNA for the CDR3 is TGTGCCAGCAGTCCTACTCTAGCGGGGGGCCAAGAGACCCAGTACTTC. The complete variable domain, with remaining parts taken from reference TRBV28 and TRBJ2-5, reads DVKVTQSSRYLVKRTGEKVFLECVQDMDHENMFWYRQDPGLGLRLIYFSYDVKMKEKGDIPEGYSVSREKKERFSLILESASTNQTSMYLCASSPTLAGGQETQYFGPGTRLLVL.

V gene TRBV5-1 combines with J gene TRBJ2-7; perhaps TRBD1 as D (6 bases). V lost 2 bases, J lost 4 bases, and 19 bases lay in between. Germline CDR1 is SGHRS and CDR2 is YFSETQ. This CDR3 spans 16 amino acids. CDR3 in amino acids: CASSLPSDRMEYEQYF. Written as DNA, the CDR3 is TGCGCCAGCAGCTTACCTTCCGACAGGATGGAATACGAGCAGTACTTC.

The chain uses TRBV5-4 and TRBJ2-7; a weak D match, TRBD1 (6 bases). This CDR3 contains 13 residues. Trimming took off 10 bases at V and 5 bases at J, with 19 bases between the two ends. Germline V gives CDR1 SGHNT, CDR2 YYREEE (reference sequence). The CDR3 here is CAGALQGSHEQYF. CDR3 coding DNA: TGTGCCGGGGCACTCCAGGGGAGCCACGAGCAGTACTTC.